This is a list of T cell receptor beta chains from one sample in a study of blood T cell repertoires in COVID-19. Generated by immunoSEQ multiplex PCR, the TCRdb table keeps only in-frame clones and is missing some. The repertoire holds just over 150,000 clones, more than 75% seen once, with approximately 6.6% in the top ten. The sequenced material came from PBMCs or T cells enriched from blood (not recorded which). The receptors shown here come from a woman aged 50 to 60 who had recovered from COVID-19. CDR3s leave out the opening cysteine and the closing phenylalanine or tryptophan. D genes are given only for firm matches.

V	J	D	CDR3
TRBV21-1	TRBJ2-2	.	ASRGRHIGTENTGELF
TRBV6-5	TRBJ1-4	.	ASSYSGRGSEKLF
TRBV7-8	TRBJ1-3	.	ASSSRTVGNTIY
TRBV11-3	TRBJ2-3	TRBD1	ASSSLSDRGSDTQY
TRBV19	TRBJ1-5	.	ASSIVGQGYQPQH
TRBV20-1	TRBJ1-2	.	SASSLARDANYGYT
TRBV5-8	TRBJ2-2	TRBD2	ASSLLAGDTGELF
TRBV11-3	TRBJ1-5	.	ASSLGSQGQPQH
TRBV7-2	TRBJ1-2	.	ASSQTNYGYT
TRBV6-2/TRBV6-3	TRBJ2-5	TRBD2	ASSYSPAGGPRETQY
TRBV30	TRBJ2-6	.	AWSLGNSAGANVLT
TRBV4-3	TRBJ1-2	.	ASSQEAGDSYGYT
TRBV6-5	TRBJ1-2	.	ASSYSDIGYGYT
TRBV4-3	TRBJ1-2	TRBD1	ASSTGTGRSEYT
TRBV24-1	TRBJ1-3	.	ATSTGGAGLAGNTIY
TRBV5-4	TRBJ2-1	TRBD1	ASSWDRPVYNEQF
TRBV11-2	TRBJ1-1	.	ASSLSGNTEAF
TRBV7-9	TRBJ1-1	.	ASSSRQVGEAF
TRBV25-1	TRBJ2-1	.	ASSELDTAYNEQF
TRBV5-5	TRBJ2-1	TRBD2	ASSTHGLADYNEQF
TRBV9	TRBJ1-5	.	ASSVAGRKDQPQH
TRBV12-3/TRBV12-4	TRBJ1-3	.	ASSLKGLGTIY
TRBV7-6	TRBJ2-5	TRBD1	ASSRDRGGETQY
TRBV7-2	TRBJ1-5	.	ASSLSIQEHQPQH
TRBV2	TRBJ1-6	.	ASSHDRYNSPLH
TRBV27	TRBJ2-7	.	ASSIRDEQY
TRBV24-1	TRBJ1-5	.	ATSEPGLRNQPQH
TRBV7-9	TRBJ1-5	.	ASSLEGGLNQPQH
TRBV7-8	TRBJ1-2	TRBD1	ASSLGTGTGYGYT
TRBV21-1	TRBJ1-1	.	ASSKERGLEAF
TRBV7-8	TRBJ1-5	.	ASSLEARGNQPQH
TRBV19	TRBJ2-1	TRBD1	ASSLQGTGSSLYNEQF
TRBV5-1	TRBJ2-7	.	ASRQTGMNEQY
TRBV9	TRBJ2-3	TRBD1	ASSVTGGVNTQY
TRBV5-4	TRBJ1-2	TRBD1	ASSPGQGSYGYT
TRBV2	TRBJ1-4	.	ASSEGETGPNEKLF
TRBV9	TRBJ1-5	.	ASSSGMQPQH